These 14 T cell receptor beta chains came from one sample sequenced in a study of control samples from healthy donors and cancer patients. Sequenced by immunoSEQ multiplex PCR; TCRdb stores in-frame clones only, minus some. The sample includes some 30,000 clones, around 90% of them seen just once. The sequencing input was formalin-fixed, paraffin-embedded tissue. Receptors originate from a female donor with melanoma.

The gene calls are TRBV4-2 and TRBJ2-2; D is unclear. CDR3 length: 13 amino acids. Trimming removed 7 bases from V and 2 bases from J, with 8 bases in between. Germline CDR1 LGHNA, CDR2 YNFKEQ. The CDR3 loop is CASKAGNTGELFF. The CDR3 DNA is TGTGCCAGCAAGGCAGGAAACACCGGGGAGCTGTTTTTT.

The genes are TRBV27 and TRBJ1-6; tentatively, D is TRBD1 (5 bases). V lost 6 bases to trimming and J lost 9 bases, with 15 bases between them. The CDR3 has 14 residues. Germline values: CDR1 MNHEY, CDR2 SMNVEV (reference sequence). CDR3 amino acids: CASSLDRYLSPLHF. In DNA, the CDR3 is TGTGCCAGCAGCCTAGACAGATACCTTTCACCCCTCCACTTT.

This clone was seen just once. This chain links TRBV10-3 with TRBJ2-2; TRBD1 matches at 8 bases. The ends lost 10 bases at V and 5 bases at J; junction bases unmatched: 9. This CDR3 comprises 14 residues. Germline assignment: CDR1 ENHRY and CDR2 SYGVKD. This CDR3 reads CASSGTGITGELFF. As DNA, the CDR3 is TGTGCCAGCTCCGGGACAGGCATAACCGGGGAGCTGTTTTTT.

V gene TRBV28 combines with J gene TRBJ2-7; unclear D gene. Germline-derived CDR1 and CDR2 are MDHEN and SYDVKM. V lost 2 bases, J lost 3 bases, and 14 bases lay in between. The CDR3 totals 15 residues. In nucleotides, the CDR3 is TGTGCCAGCAGTTTAGCCACAAGGGTCCTCTACGAGCAGTACTTC. It translates to CASSLATRVLYEQYF.

V and J are TRBV6-5 and TRBJ2-7; D unresolved. This CDR3 region has 15 residues. The germline V and J ends were trimmed by 8 bases and 0 bases, with 17 bases remaining between them. The germline gives CDR1 MNHEY, CDR2 SVGAGI. The CDR3 loop reads CASGIIAVSSYEQYF. CDR3 in DNA: TGTGCCAGCGGAATTATCGCGGTAAGCTCCTACGAGCAGTACTTC.

The V and J genes are TRBV6-5 and TRBJ1-2, with D unresolved. CDR1 and CDR2 (germline): MNHEY, SVGAGI. The CDR3 length is 13 residues. The V gene lost 7 bases and the J gene lost 2 bases, with 11 bases spanning the gap. CDR3 region: CASTDWQNYGYTF. The CDR3 DNA reads TGTGCCAGCACCGACTGGCAGAACTATGGCTACACCTTC.

The chain joins TRBV5-1 to TRBJ2-7; 7 nucleotides match TRBD2. The CDR3 loop spans 15 amino acids. The germline gives CDR1 SGHRS, CDR2 YFSETQ. Unmatched junction bases numbered 6, after V lost 1 base and J lost 2 bases. CDR3 DNA: TGCGCCAGCAGCTTGATAGGGGAGGGTCCCTACGAGCAGTACTTC. Residues: CASSLIGEGPYEQYF.

CDR3 bases: TGCAGCGTTGAAGGGCTGTCCTCCGCCTACACCTTC. Its translation: CSVEGLSSAYTF. V usage is TRBV29-1 and J usage is TRBJ1-2, with no clear D. This CDR3 contains 12 residues. Germline V gene lookup returns CDR1 SQVTM and CDR2 ANQGSEA. Trimming took off 1 base at V and 10 bases at J, with 13 bases between the two ends.

The chain joins TRBV12-3 or TRBV12-4 to TRBJ2-5, with 8 bases aligning to TRBD1. This CDR3 is built from 13 residues. V lost 4 bases and J lost 5; bases outside the gene matches: 3. DNA for the CDR3: TGTGCCAGCAGTTCGACAGGGGTGGAGACCCAGTACTTC. As protein: CASSSTGVETQYF.

This clone was seen just once. The gene calls are TRBV27 and TRBJ1-2; 7 bases match TRBD1. Germline assignment: CDR1 MNHEY and CDR2 SMNVEV (reference sequence). This CDR3 has 14 amino acids. With V trimmed by 8 bases and J by 4 bases, 10 bases remained unmatched. The CDR3 sequence is CASRIGPGGYGYTF. CDR3 DNA: TGTGCCAGCCGAATCGGGCCAGGGGGCTATGGCTACACCTTC.

J is TRBJ2-2 and V is TRBV10-3; 8 positions agree with TRBD2. Looked up from germline, CDR1 is ENHRY and CDR2 is SYGVKD. This CDR3 contains 15 residues. The ends lost 6 bases at V and 2 bases at J; junction bases unmatched: 5. Here the CDR3 reads CAISQAGGNTGELFF. The CDR3 bases are TGTGCCATCAGCCAGGCGGGGGGCAACACCGGGGAGCTGTTTTTT.

V usage is TRBV28 and J usage is TRBJ2-7, with 8 nucleotides matching TRBD2. CDR1 is MDHEN, CDR2 SYDVKM, per germline. The CDR3 loop spans 14 amino acids. J lost 4 bases, V lost 2 bases, and 4 bases had no gene match. The CDR3 loop reads CASSLNSGAYEQYF. The CDR3 nucleotides read TGTGCCAGCAGTTTAAATAGCGGGGCTTACGAGCAGTACTTC.

The rearrangement uses TRBV2 and TRBJ2-7, with 12 bases lining up with TRBD2. From germline, CDR1 is SNHLY and CDR2 FYNNEI. The J segment lost 3 bases and the V segment lost 4 bases, leaving 7 bases of the junction unmatched. This CDR3 has 16 amino acids. DNA for the CDR3: TGTGCCAGCAGTGCAAGACGGACTAGCGGGAACTACGAGCAGTACTTC. Protein product: CASSARRTSGNYEQYF.

The V call is TRBV18, the J call TRBJ1-5; maybe TRBD1 (5 bases). The CDR3 sequence is 15 residues long. V shed 3 bases and J shed 2 bases, with 11 bases lying between them. Germline CDR1 and CDR2: KGHSH and LQKENI. The CDR3 loop reads CASSPVRGGNQPQHF. For the CDR3, the DNA is TGTGCCAGCTCACCGGTACGGGGCGGCAATCAGCCCCAGCATTTT.